This T cell receptor beta chain was recorded in a study of PD-L1 blockade in urothelial cancer. In the study overall: In terms of prior chemotherapy, patients had received 0 to 3 regimens. The study recovered a median of 141,255 T cells per blood sample.

Time point denoted: peripheral blood 6 weeks after treatment start. Sequencing was performed with immunoSEQ multiplex PCR; in TCRdb, only in-frame clones are kept and a portion is missing. This table has about 36,000 clones, 84% appearing once. Findings and limits, study-wide: In blood at 3 weeks, tumor-associated clones expanded more among patients with durable benefit.

Comment on this clone: Its antigen is unknown.

The TCR was taken from a middle-aged man with urothelial cancer. Material: PBMCs, obtained around atezolizumab (anti-PD-L1) treatment.

The CDR3 nucleotides are TGCGCCAGCAGCACGATAGGACTAGCGGATATGCACTCCTACAATGAGCAGTTCTTC. Encoded protein: CASSTIGLADMHSYNEQFF. The chain combines TRBV5-1 with TRBJ2-1; 10 bases line up with TRBD2. CDR1 is SGHRS and CDR2 is YFSETQ in the germline V gene. The CDR3 sequence is 19 residues long. V dropped 4 bases and J dropped 0; count of bases not matched to a gene: 13.